This T cell receptor beta chain derives from a study of shared clonotypes between healthy human individuals. Study-level results: Larger estimated richness was generally seen in naive subsets than in memory subsets. Shared clonotypes: roughly 5% naive CD4, around 4% naive CD8, less than 2.5% memory CD4, 0.4% to 0.45% memory CD8.

The CDR3 covers 15 residues. Losses at the gene ends were 2 bases for V and 2 bases for J; bases not matched to a gene: 4. CDR1 and CDR2 from the germline V gene are MNHNY and SVGAGI (reference sequence). Repertoires were generated with immunoSEQ multiplex PCR, while TCRdb's copy carries only in-frame clones and drops some. The sample lists about 1.1 million clones, roughly 74% occurring once. This clone was seen only a few times. No antigen is known for it. Source material: memory CD4+ T cells from PBMCs. This sample's subset: CD45RA-negative fraction. The chain uses TRBV6-6 and TRBJ2-3; 7 bases are shared with TRBD1. The clonotype was recovered from a man aged 18 to 29 in good health. Some clones in this sample may be carry-over from other donors' samples. The DNA of the CDR3 is TGTGCCAGCAGTTACACAGGGGCGTCCACAGATACGCAGTATTTT. It is translated as CASSYTGASTDTQYF.